This T cell receptor (beta chain) was found in a study of T cell responses to AZD1222 COVID-19 vaccine. The assay was immunoSEQ multiplex PCR, and TCRdb's table has in-frame clones only and misses some. Of 100,000 to 150,000 clones detected, 91% appear once; the ten largest clones hold about 1.9%. Germline V gene sequence: CDR1 SGHAT, CDR2 FQNNGV. V dropped 4 bases and J dropped 4 bases, with 17 bases sitting between them. The CDR3 loop spans 15 amino acids. Findings and caveats of the study: In the spike-specific TCR repertoire, nearly half reportedly target unmutated variant regions. Two AZD1222 administrations were followed by greater Spike-specific TCR breadth and depth. Donors in the cohort were predominantly white British and more often female, and clonal diversity was possibly underestimated.

A remark on this clone: Its antigen remains unidentified.

The TCR sequence derives from an adult who received the AZD1222 COVID-19 vaccine. This chain links TRBV11-2 with TRBJ2-7, with D perhaps matching TRBD1 (5 bases). The sequences come from peripheral blood, collected 28 days after the second AZD1222 dose. CDR3: CASSSRQSLIYEQYF. DNA for the CDR3: TGTGCCAGCAGCTCGCGACAGAGTCTAATTTACGAGCAGTACTTC.